This TCR beta chain originates from a study of T cells in Graves' hyperthyroidism and ophthalmopathy. Comments on this clonotype: What it binds is unknown.

Amplification targeted TCR beta CDR3 regions from RNA transcripts. The HTBI primer set was used in a first-round RT-PCR of the TCR CDR3. From the multiplex PCR reads, TCRdb called clonotypes with MiXCR, one entry per CDR3 protein. Here the sample spans 550,000 to 850,000 distinct CDR3 sequences, about 17% being singletons. Sample collection date corresponds to first hyperthyroidism diagnosis, prior to any ophthalmopathy symptoms. The PBMCs had their origin in 10 ml of fresh peripheral blood. V shed 8 bases, J shed 1 base, and the junction held 4 bases outside the gene matches. Germline V gene lookup returns CDR1 LNHDA and CDR2 SQIVND (reference sequence). This CDR3 is built from 15 residues. Study-level results: The model identified upcoming ophthalmopathy a median about 7.1 months ahead of onset.

The specimen sequenced was blood. The receptor's source is a woman in her 50s with Graves' hyperthyroidism that later progressed to Graves' ophthalmopathy. The rearrangement joins TRBV19 to TRBJ2-5; 13 bases align to TRBD2. The CDR3 protein is CASSTSGGIQETQYF. In DNA, the CDR3 is TGTGCCAGTTCGACTAGCGGGGGGATCCAAGAGACCCAGTACTTC.